A single sample is the source of the 28 T cell receptor beta chains below, sequenced in a study of blood T cell repertoires in COVID-19. TCRdb keeps only in-frame clones here, not all; method: immunoSEQ multiplex PCR. In the table there are about 260,000 clones, 80% to 95% of which are singletons. The sequenced sample consisted of peripheral blood. All receptors derive from a person aged 18-35 years with COVID-19, enrolled during active disease.

The chain uses TRBV24-1 and TRBJ2-1, with TRBD1 matching 8 bases. The ends lost 2 bases at V and 6 bases at J; junction bases unmatched: 8. Germline V gene sequence: CDR1 KGHDR, CDR2 SFDVKD. CDR3 length: 16 residues. CDR3 nucleotide sequence: TGTGCCACCAGTGATTCAGGACAGGGCGACGGCAATGAGCAGTTCTTC. Encoded protein: CATSDSGQGDGNEQFF.

V usage is TRBV19 and J usage is TRBJ2-1; 9 bases map to TRBD2. Germline lookup yields CDR1 LNHDA and CDR2 SQIVND (reference sequence). J gave up 2 bases and V 3 bases, and 5 bases lay outside the gene matches. This CDR3 is 16 amino acids long. In DNA, the CDR3 is TGTGCCAGTAGTATCCCTAGCGGGACGACCTACAATGAGCAGTTCTTC. It translates to CASSIPSGTTYNEQFF.

This chain uses TRBV9 with TRBJ2-7; 7 bases fit TRBD2. Germline V gives CDR1 SGDLS, CDR2 YYNGEE. CDR3 size: 15 residues. J gave up 2 bases and V 3 bases, and 8 bases lay outside the gene matches. The CDR3 loop is CASSETPSGTYEQYF. In nucleotides, the CDR3 is TGTGCCAGCAGCGAGACCCCTAGCGGTACCTACGAGCAGTACTTC. The full variable domain, in which reference TRBV9 and TRBJ2-7 provide the parts outside the CDR3, is DSGVTQTPKHLITATGQRVTLRCSPRSGDLSVYWYQQSLDQGLQFLIQYYNGEERAKGNILERFSAQQFPDLHSELNLSSLELGDSALYFCASSETPSGTYEQYFGPGTRLTVT.

This clone was seen more than once but under ten times. For the CDR3, the DNA is TGTGCCAGCAGTGGTGGGCCCGGGGACAGGTCCTACGAGCAGTACTTC. As protein: CASSGGPGDRSYEQYF. This rearrangement joins TRBV25-1 to TRBJ2-7; 8 positions match TRBD1. Losses at the gene ends were 4 bases for V and 1 base for J; bases not matched to a gene: 9. There are 16 residues in the CDR3. Germline assignment: CDR1 MGHDK and CDR2 SYGVNS.

The chain links TRBV11-2 to TRBJ1-2; D remains unclear. Germline lookup yields CDR1 SGHAT and CDR2 FQNNGV. The CDR3 has 10 residues. The V gene lost 8 bases and the J gene lost 7 bases, with 8 bases spanning the gap. The CDR3 sequence is CASRGGGYTF. CDR3 DNA sequence: TGTGCCAGCCGTGGCGGTGGCTACACCTTC.

The chain links TRBV10-3 to TRBJ2-7; 11 nucleotides agree with TRBD1. Trimming took 3 bases from V and 2 from J; bases not matched to a gene: 6. The CDR3 loop spans 16 amino acids. Germline V gene lookup returns CDR1 ENHRY and CDR2 SYGVKD. The CDR3 coding sequence is TGTGCCATCAGTGAAAGAGGACAGGGGGCGGCCTACGAGCAGTACTTC. Translating it yields CAISERGQGAAYEQYF.

The chain joins TRBV19 to TRBJ1-5, with D uncertain. This CDR3 contains 13 residues. V was cut by 1 base and J by 5 bases, with 6 bases left in between. CDR1 LNHDA and CDR2 SQIVND come from the germline V gene (reference sequence). CDR3 in DNA: TGTGCCAGTAGTATAGTTTCTGATCAGCCCCAGCATTTT. This encodes CASSIVSDQPQHF.

The chain combines TRBV19 with TRBJ2-2; D might be TRBD2 (6 bases). The CDR3 is made up of 15 amino acids. The ends were cut back, 6 bases at V and 1 base at J, with 12 bases in the middle. Germline V CDR1 and CDR2: LNHDA, SQIVND (reference sequence). The CDR3 region has the DNA TGTGCCAGTAGGGACCCGGGACTGAACACCGGGGAGCTGTTTTTT. This translates into CASRDPGLNTGELFF.

The chain carries TRBV7-9 and TRBJ1-4, with 7 bases that match TRBD1. The junction had 7 bases not matched to a gene; V was cut back by 5 bases and J by 4 bases. The length of the CDR3 is 15 residues. Germline values: CDR1 SEHNR, CDR2 FQNEAQ (reference sequence). The CDR3 reads CASSERGQINEKLFF. The DNA of the CDR3 is TGTGCCAGCAGCGAACGGGGACAGATTAATGAAAAACTGTTTTTT.

CDR3 sequence (DNA): TGTGCCAGTAGTATAACAGGGCTAATTTTATCTGGGGCCAACGTCCTGACTTTC. Residues: CASSITGLILSGANVLTF. The gene calls are TRBV19 and TRBJ2-6, with a possible D match to TRBD1 (6 bases). The germline V gene has CDR1 LNHDA and CDR2 SQIVND (reference sequence). Trimming removed 2 bases at V and 1 base at J, with 15 bases between. The CDR3 loop spans 18 amino acids. Full variable domain (rest looked up from reference TRBV19 and TRBJ2-6): DGGITQSPKYLFRKEGQNVTLSCEQNLNHDAMYWYRQDPGQGLRLIYYSQIVNDFQKGDIAEGYSVSREKKESFPLTVTSAQKNPTAFYLCASSITGLILSGANVLTFGAGSRLTVL.

This chain uses TRBV3-1 (or the pseudogene TRBV3-2) with TRBJ1-5, with TRBD1 matching 8 bases. Germline V gene sequence: CDR1 LGHDT, CDR2 YNNKEL (reference sequence). The CDR3 totals 17 residues. J was trimmed by 7 bases and V by 0 bases; bases with no gene match: 11. The chain's CDR3 is CASSQELAGTGDQPQHF. The CDR3 region has the DNA TGTGCCAGCAGCCAAGAACTTGCCGGGACAGGAGACCAGCCCCAGCATTTT.

The table lists this clone with a count of one. This sequence joins TRBV6-5 and TRBJ1-2, with D maybe TRBD1 (5 bases). The CDR3 is 12 residues long. Trimming stripped 5 bases from V and 5 bases from J, with 9 bases between. CDR1 is MNHEY and CDR2 is SVGAGI in the germline V gene. The CDR3 region is CASSLQGYGYTF. In DNA form, the CDR3 reads TGTGCCAGCAGTCTGCAGGGTTATGGCTACACCTTC.

The chain recombines TRBV4-1 with TRBJ1-2; D is undetermined. Trimming removed 1 base at V and 5 bases at J, with 5 bases between. Germline CDR1 reads MGHRA; CDR2 reads YSYEKL. CDR3 length: 12 residues. DNA for the CDR3: TGCGCCAGCAGCCAAGGAGTATATGGCTACACCTTC. This gives the protein CASSQGVYGYTF.

The chain couples TRBV18 to TRBJ1-1; tentatively, D is TRBD1 (6 bases). Deletions cut 4 bases from V and 4 bases from J, with 13 bases between. This CDR3 contains 14 residues. From germline, CDR1 is KGHSH and CDR2 LQKENI. The CDR3 sequence: CASSLQGMGTEAFF. Written as DNA, the CDR3 is TGTGCCAGCTCACTTCAGGGGATGGGCACTGAAGCTTTCTTT.

The chain joins TRBV4-1 to TRBJ1-4; a weak D match, TRBD1 (5 bases). CDR1 and CDR2 (germline): MGHRA, YSYEKL. Trimming took 4 bases from V and 4 from J, leaving 10 bases between them. The CDR3 spans 14 residues. The CDR3 DNA reads as TGCGCCAGCAGCCGCGCGGGGGATAATGAAAAACTGTTTTTT. This sequence encodes CASSRAGDNEKLFF.

The genes are TRBV19 and TRBJ1-1, with 8 nucleotides matching TRBD1. Germline CDR1 and CDR2: LNHDA and SQIVND (reference sequence). This CDR3 is 16 amino acids long. J was trimmed by 1 base and V by 1 base; bases with no gene match: 5. The CDR3 here is CASSIVGTGSNTEAFF. CDR3 DNA: TGTGCCAGTAGTATAGTGGGGACAGGTTCGAACACTGAAGCTTTCTTT.

The V and J genes are TRBV28 and TRBJ1-3; possibly TRBD1 for D (6 bases). The CDR3 consists of 15 residues. Trimming stripped 6 bases from V and 2 bases from J, with 14 bases between. Looked up from germline, CDR1 is MDHEN and CDR2 is SYDVKM. The CDR3: CASRSNTGTGNTIYF. The CDR3 nucleotides are TGTGCCAGCAGGTCTAATACAGGGACTGGAAACACCATATATTTT.

The chain employs TRBV5-1 and TRBJ2-5; 7 bases are shared with TRBD1. The germline CDR1 and CDR2 sequences are SGHRS and YFSETQ. With 2 bases clipped from V and 2 bases from J, the junction kept 6 bases outside the gene matches. The CDR3 consists of 15 residues. The CDR3 DNA sequence: TGCGCCAGCAGCTTCACCGGGACAGTTCAAGAGACCCAGTACTTC. Translating it yields CASSFTGTVQETQYF.

The chain couples TRBV5-6 to TRBJ2-7; weak D call: TRBD2 (5 bases). The CDR3 is made up of 13 amino acids. Germline V gene lookup returns CDR1 SGHDT and CDR2 YYEEEE. Deletions cut 1 base from V and 1 base from J, with 6 bases between. The CDR3 here is CASSLRESYEQYF. In DNA, the CDR3 is TGTGCCAGCAGCTTGAGGGAGTCCTACGAGCAGTACTTC.

The chain has TRBV4-3 and TRBJ2-2; weak D call: TRBD1 (10 bases). The CDR3 loop spans 19 amino acids. Trimming took 0 bases from V and 7 from J, leaving 24 bases between them. Germline CDR1 and CDR2: LGHNA and YSLEER. This CDR3 reads CASSQEAFLAGQGNGELFF. The CDR3 DNA reads TGCGCCAGCAGCCAAGAGGCCTTCCTAGCGGGACAGGGGAACGGGGAGCTGTTTTTT.

The chain recombines TRBV4-1 with TRBJ2-5; 8 bases match TRBD1. CDR3 length equals 13 residues. Germline CDR1 and CDR2: MGHRA and YSYEKL. Unmatched junction bases numbered 3, after V lost 4 bases and J lost 5 bases. As DNA, the CDR3 is TGCGCCAGCAGCCGGAACAGGGGGGAGACCCAGTACTTC. Amino acid sequence: CASSRNRGETQYF.

J is TRBJ2-1 and V is TRBV6-2 or TRBV6-3; the match to TRBD1 covers 7 bases. The CDR3 is made up of 13 amino acids. CDR1 is MNHEY and CDR2 is SVGEGT in the germline V gene. J gave up 10 bases and V 7 bases, and 10 bases lay outside the gene matches. CDR3 sequence (DNA): TGTGCCAGCACCCCCCGACAGGGAAGCGAGCAGTTCTTC. This encodes CASTPRQGSEQFF.

The V and J genes are TRBV20-1 and TRBJ2-3, with 7 bases fitting TRBD2. The CDR3 consists of 15 residues. The V segment lost 3 bases and the J segment 2 bases; nucleotides outside the gene matches: 8. Germline V gives CDR1 DFQATT, CDR2 SNEGSKA (reference sequence). Here the CDR3 reads CSASRLAESTDTQYF. CDR3 in DNA: TGCAGTGCTAGTAGGCTAGCGGAGTCCACAGATACGCAGTATTTT.

This clone has a handful of counts. This chain links TRBV27 with TRBJ1-1; D ambiguous. The CDR3 has 14 amino acids. Trimming removed 6 bases from V and 1 base from J, with 12 bases in between. Germline V CDR1 and CDR2: MNHEY, SMNVEV (reference sequence). CDR3 sequence reads: CASSGRAGNTEAFF. The CDR3 bases are TGTGCCAGCAGCGGGAGGGCGGGGAACACTGAAGCTTTCTTT.

V gene TRBV6-2 or TRBV6-3 combines with J gene TRBJ2-7; possibly TRBD1 for D (6 bases). This CDR3 is 14 amino acids long. V lost 5 bases to trimming and J lost 1 base, with 12 bases between them. Germline assignment: CDR1 MNHEY and CDR2 SVGEGT. CDR3 sequence reads: CASSPQGISYEQYF. Written as DNA, the CDR3 is TGTGCCAGCAGTCCCCAGGGGATATCCTACGAGCAGTACTTC.

The V and J genes are TRBV18 and TRBJ2-1; 13 bases line up with TRBD2. With 2 bases clipped from V and 7 bases from J, the junction kept 5 bases outside the gene matches. This CDR3 comprises 16 residues. CDR1 is KGHSH and CDR2 is LQKENI in the germline V gene. This CDR3 is CASSPKGLAGENEQFF. The DNA for the CDR3 is TGTGCCAGCTCACCAAAAGGACTAGCGGGAGAAAATGAGCAGTTCTTC.

The CDR3: CASSHGSSYEQYF. In DNA, the CDR3 is TGTGCCAGCAGCCATGGGAGCTCCTACGAGCAGTACTTC. The rearrangement links TRBV3-1 (or the pseudogene TRBV3-2) to TRBJ2-7; D is perhaps TRBD2 (5 bases). The CDR3 spans 13 residues. V gave up 3 bases and J gave up 0 bases, with 6 bases separating them. The germline gives CDR1 LGHDT, CDR2 YNNKEL (reference sequence).

The rearrangement uses TRBV30 and TRBJ1-1; no definite D call. Trimming shortened V by 0 bases and J by 1 base, and 12 bases separated the two germline ends. Germline V gives CDR1 GTSNPN, CDR2 SVGIG (reference sequence). CDR3 length equals 15 residues. CDR3 protein: CAWSVINLKNTEAFF. DNA of the CDR3: TGTGCCTGGAGTGTAATAAACTTGAAGAACACTGAAGCTTTCTTT.